These 9 T cell receptor beta chains share one sample of origin, sequenced in a study of OX40 agonist ivuxolimab in advanced cancers. The protocol was immunoSEQ multiplex PCR, while the TCRdb copy is restricted to in-frame clones and leaves out a portion. Of about 45,000 clones in the sample, about 90% were seen once. The sample was CD4+ or CD8+ T cells sorted from blood, taken in a trial of the OX40 agonist ivuxolimab. Receptors originate from an adult with an advanced solid tumor such as melanoma, head and neck, liver or kidney cancer.

The chain couples TRBV7-9 to TRBJ2-5, with 7 bases lining up with TRBD1. The germline gives CDR1 SEHNR, CDR2 FQNEAQ (reference sequence). The CDR3 has 15 residues. V was clipped by 3 bases and J by 3 bases; unmatched bases: 7. The CDR3 bases are TGTGCCAGCAGCTTCCTTTCAACAGGGGAAGAGACCCAGTACTTC. Translating it yields CASSFLSTGEETQYF.

The CDR3 region is CASTGGGPLIFNEKLFF. The CDR3 DNA follows: TGTGCCAGTACCGGCGGGGGGCCACTAATCTTTAATGAAAAACTGTTTTTT. This chain joins TRBV19 and TRBJ1-4, with D possibly TRBD1 on 6 matching bases. Trimming shortened V by 7 bases and J by 4 bases, and 22 bases separated the two germline ends. The CDR3 has 17 residues. Germline loops: CDR1 LNHDA, CDR2 SQIVND (reference sequence).

The chain couples TRBV4-1 to TRBJ2-7; 8 bases are shared with TRBD1. This CDR3 comprises 15 residues. The V and J ends lost 5 bases and 0 bases, in that order; junction bases with no gene match: 6. Germline loops: CDR1 MGHRA, CDR2 YSYEKL. The CDR3 nucleotides read TGCGCCAGCAGCTTGAAGGACAGGGACTCCTACGAGCAGTACTTC. It translates to CASSLKDRDSYEQYF.

This chain links TRBV13 with TRBJ2-3; the D gene is possibly TRBD2 (5 bases). Trimming stripped 5 bases from V and 1 base from J, with 16 bases between. Germline V gives CDR1 PRHDT, CDR2 FYEKMQ (reference sequence). The CDR3 spans 16 residues. The CDR3 is CASSHTTGRGTDTQYF. CDR3 DNA sequence: TGTGCCAGCAGCCATACGACTGGGCGGGGCACAGATACGCAGTATTTT.

This chain joins TRBV13 and TRBJ2-1; no clear D gene. The CDR3 covers 15 residues. Germline CDR1 reads PRHDT; CDR2 reads FYEKMQ (reference sequence). Between the trimmed V and J ends, which lost 5 bases and 4 bases, there was a span of 15 bases. The CDR3 reads CASSPLWAEYNEQFF. The CDR3 coding sequence is TGTGCCAGCAGCCCTTTGTGGGCTGAATACAATGAGCAGTTCTTC.

CDR3 residues: CASSVEGDTEAFF. DNA of the CDR3: TGCGCCAGCAGCGTGGAGGGGGACACTGAAGCTTTCTTT. The genes are TRBV5-1 and TRBJ1-1, with TRBD1 as a possible D gene (6 bases). The length of the CDR3 is 13 residues. Germline V gives CDR1 SGHRS, CDR2 YFSETQ. V was shortened by 4 bases and J by 3 bases, with 10 bases between the two germline ends.

This clone was counted a few times. The rearrangement uses TRBV6-6 and TRBJ2-2; D possibly matches TRBD1 or TRBD2 (5 bases each). CDR1 MNHNY and CDR2 SVGAGI come from the germline V gene (reference sequence). The CDR3 sequence is 16 residues long. Trimming removed 2 bases from V and 4 bases from J, with 14 bases in between. CDR3 in amino acids: CASSYNIGTPTGELFF. The DNA of the CDR3 is TGTGCCAGCAGTTACAATATCGGGACCCCCACCGGGGAGCTGTTTTTT.

This clone has a single count. V gene TRBV6-6 combines with J gene TRBJ2-7, with D possibly called TRBD1 or TRBD2 (5 bases each). V dropped 7 bases and J dropped 6 bases, with 13 bases sitting between them. This CDR3 is 12 amino acids long. Germline V lookup: CDR1 MNHNY, CDR2 SVGAGI (reference sequence). The CDR3 sequence is CASTTPGLEQYF. CDR3 in DNA: TGTGCCAGCACCACCCCGGGGCTCGAGCAGTACTTC.

The chain carries TRBV10-3 and TRBJ2-4, with D perhaps matching TRBD1 or TRBD2 (5 bases each). The CDR3 extends over 13 amino acids. CDR1 is ENHRY and CDR2 is SYGVKD in the germline V gene. Trimming left V 3 bases short and J 7 bases short, with 10 bases between. CDR3 sequence: CAISEGEMNIQYF. DNA of the CDR3: TGTGCCATCAGTGAAGGGGAGATGAACATTCAGTACTTC.